The 12 T cell receptor beta chains reported below all come from one sample, sequenced in a study of identical twins. Each CDR3 protein gets one entry after TCRdb re-called the 5' RACE reads with MiXCR. The repertoire holds some 1,700,000 distinct CDR3 sequences, with around 33% as singletons. The sample consisted of cord blood. The receptors come from a newborn girl in good health.

The genes are TRBV19 and TRBJ2-7; 7 bases line up with TRBD2. V lost 3 bases and J lost 3; bases outside the gene matches: 5. This CDR3 region has 14 residues. Germline V CDR1 and CDR2: LNHDA, SQIVND (reference sequence). CDR3 residues: CASSITASGYEQYF. Here the CDR3 DNA reads TGTGCCAGTAGTATTACGGCTAGCGGCTACGAGCAGTACTTC.

The chain joins TRBV7-9 to TRBJ1-1, with D perhaps matching TRBD1 (6 bases). Germline V gene data show CDR1 as SEHNR and CDR2 as FQNEAQ (reference sequence). The V and J ends lost 5 bases and 1 base respectively, with 11 bases between them. The CDR3 runs 14 residues. CDR3 nucleotide sequence: TGTGCCAGCAGCGCACCGACAGGGAACACTGAAGCTTTCTTT. This translates into CASSAPTGNTEAFF. The complete variable domain, with remaining parts taken from reference TRBV7-9 and TRBJ1-1, reads DTGVSQNPRHKITKRGQNVTFRCDPISEHNRLYWYRQTLGQGPEFLTYFQNEAQLEKSRLLSDRFSAERPKGSFSTLEIQRTEQGDSAMYLCASSAPTGNTEAFFGQGTRLTVV.

Ten or more counts support this clonotype. V usage is TRBV20-1 and J usage is TRBJ2-7; 7 bases agree with TRBD1. After removal of 6 bases from V and 4 bases from J, the junction contained 18 bases not matched to a gene. This CDR3 is built from 16 residues. Germline assignment: CDR1 DFQATT and CDR2 SNEGSKA (reference sequence). The CDR3 is CSAEEDRQGLGYEQYF. The CDR3, as DNA: TGCAGTGCGGAAGAAGATCGACAGGGTCTTGGTTACGAGCAGTACTTC.

The chain employs TRBV20-1 and TRBJ2-7; possibly TRBD2 for D (5 bases). The CDR3 is made up of 17 amino acids. CDR1 and CDR2 (germline): DFQATT, SNEGSKA (reference sequence). V dropped 0 bases and J dropped 7 bases, with 25 bases sitting between them. CDR3 loop: CSARDFRYGGGFNEQYF. Here the CDR3 DNA reads TGCAGTGCTAGAGATTTCAGATATGGCGGAGGCTTCAATGAGCAGTACTTC.

This clonotype was found once. The chain combines TRBV5-1 with TRBJ2-3; D possibly uses TRBD1 or TRBD2 (5 bases each). The V end was cut by 4 bases, the J end by 4 bases, with 19 bases between. Germline V gene data show CDR1 as SGHRS and CDR2 as YFSETQ. The CDR3 is made up of 16 amino acids. The CDR3 DNA reads TGCGCCAGCAGCCTGACTGGGGGAGAGGGCGCAGATACGCAGTATTTT. It codes for CASSLTGGEGADTQYF.

This clonotype was counted between two and nine times. V is TRBV5-6 and J is TRBJ1-5, with D hard to call. Per germline, CDR1 SGHDT and CDR2 YYEEEE. Trimming removed 2 bases at V and 4 bases at J, with 10 bases between. The CDR3 spans 14 residues. The CDR3 is CASSLFLVNQPQHF. The CDR3 DNA sequence: TGTGCCAGCAGCTTATTCTTAGTGAATCAGCCCCAGCATTTT.

This clonotype was detected many times. The chain has TRBV2 and TRBJ2-7; 9 bases are a match to TRBD1. CDR3 length equals 13 residues. After removal of 6 bases from V and 2 bases from J, the junction contained 2 bases not matched to a gene. The germline V gene has CDR1 SNHLY and CDR2 FYNNEI. CDR3 nucleotides: TGTGCCAGCAGCGGACAGGGGCCCTACGAGCAGTACTTC. Translating gives CASSGQGPYEQYF.

The CDR3 here is CSARAASGSPNEQFF. The CDR3 DNA reads TGCAGTGCTAGAGCCGCTAGCGGGAGCCCCAATGAGCAGTTCTTC. This chain connects TRBV20-1 to TRBJ2-1; 10 nucleotides line up with TRBD2. CDR1 and CDR2 (germline): DFQATT, SNEGSKA (reference sequence). Trimming removed 1 base from V and 6 bases from J; junction bases left unmatched: 6. This CDR3 has 15 residues.

This clonotype showed up just a few times. V gene TRBV20-1 combines with J gene TRBJ2-5; tentative D call: TRBD1 (5 bases). V lost 3 bases to trimming and J lost 5 bases, with 13 bases between them. This CDR3 region has 13 residues. Germline V CDR1 and CDR2: DFQATT, SNEGSKA (reference sequence). CDR3 in amino acids: CSASGQGWETQYF. Written as DNA, the CDR3 is TGCAGTGCTAGCGGCCAGGGTTGGGAGACCCAGTACTTC.

The rearrangement links TRBV20-1 to TRBJ1-1; TRBD1 aligns across 8 bases. CDR3 length: 15 amino acids. Trimming cost V 0 bases and J 4 bases; bases outside gene matches: 7. Germline lookup yields CDR1 DFQATT and CDR2 SNEGSKA (reference sequence). Here the CDR3 DNA reads TGCAGTGCTAGAGATCGGCAGGGGGCGACCACTGAAGCTTTCTTT. Residues: CSARDRQGATTEAFF.

This clonotype was counted many times. This chain joins TRBV5-1 and TRBJ2-1; D may be TRBD2 (5 bases). Trimming pared 0 bases from V and 6 bases from J, leaving 16 bases between. The germline gives CDR1 SGHRS, CDR2 YFSETQ. This CDR3 contains 16 residues. The CDR3 reads CASSLAPRGLSNEQFF. The CDR3 region has the DNA TGCGCCAGCAGCTTGGCCCCCCGAGGACTTTCCAATGAGCAGTTCTTC.

V and J are TRBV5-1 and TRBJ1-1, with 7 bases lining up with TRBD1. The germline V gene has CDR1 SGHRS and CDR2 YFSETQ. The CDR3 runs 15 residues. Trimming removed 0 bases from V and 3 bases from J; junction bases left unmatched: 5. Here the CDR3 reads CASSLEGRGDTEAFF. CDR3 nucleotide sequence: TGCGCCAGCAGCTTGGAGGGCAGGGGGGACACTGAAGCTTTCTTT.